A selection of T cell receptor beta chains follows, all from one sample in a study of CXCR3-negative and CXCR3-positive naive CD8 T cells. TCRdb reprocessed the 5' RACE reads; each CDR3 protein has one entry and no DNA is given. This sample carries around 140,000 distinct CDR3 sequences, with 0.45% to 0.55% going to the ten biggest clones. The material sequenced was naive CXCR3- CD8+ T cells from blood. These receptors came from a human donor in good health. Some clones in this sample may be carry-over from other donors' samples. The CDR3 runs from the conserved cysteine through the conserved F or W.

V gene,J gene,CDR3 protein
TRBV14,TRBJ2-4,CASSQDRDVDIQYF
TRBV27,TRBJ2-1,CASGYRESSYNEQFF
TRBV10-3,TRBJ2-1,CAIRDSSYNEQFF
TRBV10-3,TRBJ2-5,CAISSGTSARIQETQYF
TRBV24-1,TRBJ2-1,CATSFSGRSYNEQFF
TRBV5-5,TRBJ2-5,CASTAERTSLETQYF
TRBV7-6,TRBJ2-1,CASSAGTGSNEQFF
TRBV2,TRBJ2-1,CASEASGYNEQFF
TRBV29-1,TRBJ1-2,CSVAPTGIHYGYTF
TRBV12-3/TRBV12-4,TRBJ1-2,CASSLAPSYGYTF
TRBV5-6,TRBJ2-7,CASSFGIGGSWEQYF
TRBV5-6,TRBJ2-7,CASSGTGATYEQYF
TRBV29-1,TRBJ2-5,CSVEKGGVQGEQETQYF
TRBV9,TRBJ2-7,CASSVEDRPSYEQYF
TRBV11-2,TRBJ1-6,CASSFPLTGNNSPLHF
TRBV5-1,TRBJ1-1,CASSLAGGPTEAFF
TRBV6-2/TRBV6-3,TRBJ2-1,CASCGTSHEQFF
TRBV7-8,TRBJ2-5,CASSQGYRDGPQETQYF
TRBV7-9,TRBJ1-6,CASSLDLASSPLHF
TRBV12-3/TRBV12-4,TRBJ2-7,CASSATLYEQYF
TRBV29-1,TRBJ2-3,CSVGGSDAWTDTQYF
TRBV28,TRBJ1-2,CASSQVDIYGYTF
TRBV14,TRBJ1-5,CASSQEAGWDSNQPQHF
TRBV4-2,TRBJ2-1,CASSQDEPSARGLDYNEQFF
TRBV20-1,TRBJ2-7,CSARDWPSGSYEQYF